Listed below are T cell receptor beta chains from one sample, sequenced in a study of blood T cells in healthy people across ages. TCRdb called the 5' RACE reads again in MiXCR, with one record for every CDR3 protein. The sample contains some 1.6 million distinct CDR3 sequences, approximately 32% of which appear only once. The sequencing input was blood. The receptor source for this set is a woman in her 30s in good health. Each CDR3 is given with its conserved first and last residue. A D gene is named only where the DNA matches it firmly. Size values are once, few and many counts, or a class for expanded clones, and some rows have none.

>17|-|TRBJ2-7|TRBD1|TRBV7-9
TGTGCCAGCAGCTTAGAGGGTGCTGGGACAGGCAGATCCGAGCAGTACTTC
CASSLEGAGTGRSEQYF
>16|-|TRBJ2-1|-|TRBV20-1
TGCAGTGTCAGAGGTAGGGATACCCCCACGTACAATGAGCAGTTCTTC
CSVRGRDTPTYNEQFF
>16|-|TRBJ2-1|TRBD1|TRBV10-3
TGTGCCATCAGCTCCCCCCCGGGACAGAGCTACAATGAGCAGTTCTTC
CAISSPPGQSYNEQFF
>12|-|TRBJ1-1|-|TRBV29-1
TGCAGCGCAGCCACTAGGTACACTGAAGCTTTCTTT
CSAATRYTEAFF
>18|few|TRBJ2-4|TRBD1|TRBV28
TGTGCCAGCAGTCCATCCGGACAGGGGATCTTAGCCAAAAACATTCAGTACTTC
CASSPSGQGILAKNIQYF
>13|-|TRBJ1-2|TRBD1|TRBV3-1
TGTGCCAGCAGCCGGGACAGGGAGGATGGCTACACCTTC
CASSRDREDGYTF
>14|-|TRBJ1-5|-|TRBV12-5
TGTGCTAGTGGTTTGTACTTTAGCAATCAGCCCCAGCATTTT
CASGLYFSNQPQHF
>15|-|TRBJ2-1|TRBD2|TRBV6-2/TRBV6-3
TGTGCCAGCACTCAACTAGCGGGGGGGCCGAATGAGCAGTTCTTC
CASTQLAGGPNEQFF
>14|-|TRBJ1-1|-|TRBV7-9
TGTGCCAGCCGGAAGACAGCCTCGGGGACTGAAGCTTTCTTT
CASRKTASGTEAFF
>16|-|TRBJ1-5|-|TRBV4-1
TGCGCCAGCAGCTTGAGGGATGGGGTAGACAATCAGCCCCAGCATTTT
CASSLRDGVDNQPQHF
>14|few|TRBJ2-3|TRBD2|TRBV20-1
TGCAGTGCTACCGGGACTAGAAGGGGAGATACGCAGTATTTT
CSATGTRRGDTQYF
>15|few|TRBJ2-1|-|TRBV7-9
TGTGCCAGCAGCTTACTTCAGGGCTGGGGCAATGAGCAGTTCTTC
CASSLLQGWGNEQFF
>12|once|TRBJ2-2|-|TRBV12-5
TGTGCTAGTGGTTTCTACACCGGGGAGCTGTTTTTT
CASGFYTGELFF
>15|-|TRBJ2-5|-|TRBV15
TGTGCCACCAGCAGAGGGGCCAGCGACCAAGAGACCCAGTACTTC
CATSRGASDQETQYF
>15|-|TRBJ1-1|-|TRBV6-7
TGTGCCAGCCCCAAGAGGGGACAAATGAACACTGAAGCTTTCTTT
CASPKRGQMNTEAFF
>13|-|TRBJ2-7|-|TRBV6-5
TGTGCCAGCGGAGGGGGCGGAAAGTACGAGCAGTACTTC
CASGGGGKYEQYF
>15|few|TRBJ1-2|-|TRBV7-9
TGTGCCAGCAGCTTGACCGACTCGGAGGACTATGGCTACACCTTC
CASSLTDSEDYGYTF
>13|few|TRBJ2-7|-|TRBV2
TGTGCCAGCAGTCGGGACCCTGGGGTCGAGCAGTACTTC
CASSRDPGVEQYF
>14|-|TRBJ1-4|-|TRBV7-9
TGTGCCAGCAGCTTGGGGACCGCGGATGAAAAACGGTTTTTT
CASSLGTADEKRFF
>12|-|TRBJ2-1|-|TRBV20-1
TGCAGTGCAGAAAGACTAGATAATGAGCAGTTCTTC
CSAERLDNEQFF
>18|-|TRBJ2-7|-|TRBV11-2
TGTGCCAGCAGCTCACGAGTCTTCGGGAATCAGCTTGGTGGCGAGCAGTACTTC
CASSSRVFGNQLGGEQYF
>15|-|TRBJ2-1|-|TRBV7-9
TGTGCCAGCAGCTTACGGGCAGGAAAATACAATGAGCAGTTCTTC
CASSLRAGKYNEQFF
>12|-|TRBJ1-4|-|TRBV20-1
TGCAGTGTGGGAACAGCCGGCGAAAAACTGTTTTTT
CSVGTAGEKLFF
>14|-|TRBJ2-7|-|TRBV19
TGTGCCAGTACCCCCGACGGAGTCCCCTACGAGCAGTACTTC
CASTPDGVPYEQYF
>20|-|TRBJ2-1|TRBD2|TRBV18
TGTGCCAGCTCACCGACCCCGGGACTAGCGGGAGCTGGGTCCTACAATGAGCAGTTCTTC
CASSPTPGLAGAGSYNEQFF
>18|many|TRBJ2-1|TRBD2|TRBV7-8
TGTGCCAGCAGCTTAGCTCTAGCGGGGGGGAGCTCCTACAATGAGCAGTTCTTC
CASSLALAGGSSYNEQFF
>19|-|TRBJ2-1|TRBD2|TRBV28
TGTGCCACCCTGAAGTGGGCTAGCGGGAGAGGGGAGGCTTACAATGAGCAGTTCTTC
CATLKWASGRGEAYNEQFF
>12|-|TRBJ1-2|-|TRBV6-6
TGTGCCAGCAACGGGGAGGACTATGGCTACACCTTC
CASNGEDYGYTF
>17|-|TRBJ1-3|TRBD1|TRBV18
TGTGCCAGCTCACTGGACAGGGGGCGGTCAACTGGAAACACCATATATTTT
CASSLDRGRSTGNTIYF
>16|few|TRBJ2-3|TRBD2|TRBV9
TGTGCCAGCAGCACTCGCGGGGGGGATAGCACAGATACGCAGTATTTT
CASSTRGGDSTDTQYF
>15|-|TRBJ1-2|-|TRBV3-1
TGTGCCAGCAGCCCCCTTGTGCAGGGAAACTATGGCTACACCTTC
CASSPLVQGNYGYTF
>16|few|TRBJ2-1|TRBD1|TRBV4-1
TGCGCCAGCAGCCAAGAGGAACAGGGGGCAGGGAATGAGCAGTTCTTC
CASSQEEQGAGNEQFF